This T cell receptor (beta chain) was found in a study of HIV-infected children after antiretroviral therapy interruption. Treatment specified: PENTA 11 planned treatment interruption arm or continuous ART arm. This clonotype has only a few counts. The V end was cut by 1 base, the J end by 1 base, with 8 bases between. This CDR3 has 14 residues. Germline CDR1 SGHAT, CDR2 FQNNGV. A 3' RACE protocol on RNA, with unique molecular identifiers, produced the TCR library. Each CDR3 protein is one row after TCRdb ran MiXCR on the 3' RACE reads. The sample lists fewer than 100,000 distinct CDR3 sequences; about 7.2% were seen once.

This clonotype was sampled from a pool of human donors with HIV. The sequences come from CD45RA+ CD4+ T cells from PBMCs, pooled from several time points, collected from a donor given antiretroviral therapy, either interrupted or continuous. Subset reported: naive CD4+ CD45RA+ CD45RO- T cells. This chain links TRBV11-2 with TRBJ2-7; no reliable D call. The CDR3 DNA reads TGTGCCAGCAGCTTAGGAAGTAGTTCCTACGAGCAGTACTTC. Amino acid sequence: CASSLGSSSYEQYF.